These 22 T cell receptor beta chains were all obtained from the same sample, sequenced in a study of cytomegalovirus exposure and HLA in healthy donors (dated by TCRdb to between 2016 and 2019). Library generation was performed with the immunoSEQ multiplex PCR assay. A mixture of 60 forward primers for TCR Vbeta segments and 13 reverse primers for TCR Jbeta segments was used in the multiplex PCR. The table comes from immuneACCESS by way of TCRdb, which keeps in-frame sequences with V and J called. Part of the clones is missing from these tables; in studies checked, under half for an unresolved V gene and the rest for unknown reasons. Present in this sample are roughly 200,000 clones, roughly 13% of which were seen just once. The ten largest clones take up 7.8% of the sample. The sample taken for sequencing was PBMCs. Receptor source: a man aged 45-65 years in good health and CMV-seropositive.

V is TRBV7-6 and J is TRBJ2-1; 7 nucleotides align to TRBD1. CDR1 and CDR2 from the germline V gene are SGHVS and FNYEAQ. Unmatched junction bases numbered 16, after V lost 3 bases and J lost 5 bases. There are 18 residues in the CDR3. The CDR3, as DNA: TGTGCCAGCAGCTTGGACTTTTGGGACAGTCAAATCGACAATGAGCAGTTCTTC. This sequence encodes CASSLDFWDSQIDNEQFF.

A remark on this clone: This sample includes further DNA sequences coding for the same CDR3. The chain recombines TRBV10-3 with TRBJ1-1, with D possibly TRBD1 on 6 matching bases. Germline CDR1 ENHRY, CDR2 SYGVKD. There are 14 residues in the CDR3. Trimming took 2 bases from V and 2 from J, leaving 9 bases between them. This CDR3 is CAISEGQLNTEAFF. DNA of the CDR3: TGTGCCATCAGTGAGGGACAGTTAAACACTGAAGCTTTCTTT.

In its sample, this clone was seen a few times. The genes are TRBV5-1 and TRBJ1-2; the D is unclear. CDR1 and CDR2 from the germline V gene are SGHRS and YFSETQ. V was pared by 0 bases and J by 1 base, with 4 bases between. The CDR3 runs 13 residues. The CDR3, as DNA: TGCGCCAGCAGCTTGGACGGTAACTATGGCTACACCTTC. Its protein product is CASSLDGNYGYTF.

CDR3 coding DNA: TGTGCCAGCAGCAAAAGCGGGACTAGCGGACGCCAAGAGACCCAGTACTTC. This encodes CASSKSGTSGRQETQYF. The rearrangement links TRBV5-4 to TRBJ2-5; 11 positions match TRBD2. The CDR3 totals 17 residues. J was trimmed by 1 base and V by 4 bases; bases with no gene match: 9. The germline V gene has CDR1 SGHNT and CDR2 YYREEE (reference sequence).

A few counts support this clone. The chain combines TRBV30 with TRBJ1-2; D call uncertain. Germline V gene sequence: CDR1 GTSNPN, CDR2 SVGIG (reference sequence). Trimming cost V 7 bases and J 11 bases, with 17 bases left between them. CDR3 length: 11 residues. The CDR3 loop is CAYHPPAGYTF. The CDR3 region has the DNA TGTGCCTACCACCCGCCCGCGGGTTACACCTTC.

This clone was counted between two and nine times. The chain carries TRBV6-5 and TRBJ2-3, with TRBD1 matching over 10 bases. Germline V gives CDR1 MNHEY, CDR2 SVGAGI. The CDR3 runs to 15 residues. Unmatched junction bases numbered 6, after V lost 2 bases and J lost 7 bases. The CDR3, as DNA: TGTGCCAGCAGTTACGTAGGACAGGGGGGGAATACGCAGTATTTT. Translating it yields CASSYVGQGGNTQYF.

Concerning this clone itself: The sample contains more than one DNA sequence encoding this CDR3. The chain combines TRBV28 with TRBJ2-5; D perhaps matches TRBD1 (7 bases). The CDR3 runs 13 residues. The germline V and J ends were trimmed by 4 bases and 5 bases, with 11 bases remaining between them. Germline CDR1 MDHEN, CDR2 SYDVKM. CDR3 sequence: CASSSPGGETQYF. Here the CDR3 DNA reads TGTGCCAGCAGTTCCCCAGGGGGGGAGACCCAGTACTTC.

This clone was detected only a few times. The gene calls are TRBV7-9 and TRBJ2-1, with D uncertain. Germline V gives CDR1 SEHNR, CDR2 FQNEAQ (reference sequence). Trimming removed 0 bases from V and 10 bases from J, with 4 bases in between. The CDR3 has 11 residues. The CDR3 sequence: CASSLAYEQFF. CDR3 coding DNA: TGTGCCAGCAGCTTAGCCTACGAGCAGTTCTTC.

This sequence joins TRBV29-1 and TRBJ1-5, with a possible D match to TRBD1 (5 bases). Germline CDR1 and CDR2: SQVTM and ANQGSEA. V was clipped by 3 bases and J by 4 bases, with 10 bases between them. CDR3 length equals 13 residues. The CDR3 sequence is CSVDGGFNQPQHF. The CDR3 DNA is TGCAGCGTTGACGGGGGGTTTAATCAGCCCCAGCATTTT.

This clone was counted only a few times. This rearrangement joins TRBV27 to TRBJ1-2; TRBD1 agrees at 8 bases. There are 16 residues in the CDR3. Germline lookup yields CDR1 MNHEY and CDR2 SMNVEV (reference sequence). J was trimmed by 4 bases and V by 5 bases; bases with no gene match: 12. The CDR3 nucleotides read TGTGCCAGCAGTCCCCTCTTTGGACAGGGAGGCTATGGCTACACCTTC. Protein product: CASSPLFGQGGYGYTF.

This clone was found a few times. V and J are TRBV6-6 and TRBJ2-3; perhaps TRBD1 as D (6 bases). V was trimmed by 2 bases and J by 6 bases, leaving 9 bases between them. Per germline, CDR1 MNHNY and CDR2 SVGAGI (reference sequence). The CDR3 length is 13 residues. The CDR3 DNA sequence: TGTGCCAGCAGTTACCAGGGGTCCGATACGCAGTATTTT. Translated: CASSYQGSDTQYF.

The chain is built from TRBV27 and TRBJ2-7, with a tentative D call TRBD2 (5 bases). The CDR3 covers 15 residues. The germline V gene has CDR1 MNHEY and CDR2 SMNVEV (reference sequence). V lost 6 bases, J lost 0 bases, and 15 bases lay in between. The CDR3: CASREVGVISYEQYV. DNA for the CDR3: TGTGCCAGCAGGGAGGTCGGGGTTATCTCCTACGAGCAGTACGTC.

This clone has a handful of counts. The CDR3 here is CASSYRPQGTTEAFF. DNA of the CDR3: TGTGCCAGCAGTTACCGGCCACAGGGAACCACTGAAGCTTTCTTT. This chain links TRBV6-6 with TRBJ1-1; tentatively, D is TRBD1 (6 bases). V was cut by 2 bases and J by 4 bases, with 14 bases left in between. Germline CDR1 reads MNHNY; CDR2 reads SVGAGI (reference sequence). This CDR3 region has 15 residues.

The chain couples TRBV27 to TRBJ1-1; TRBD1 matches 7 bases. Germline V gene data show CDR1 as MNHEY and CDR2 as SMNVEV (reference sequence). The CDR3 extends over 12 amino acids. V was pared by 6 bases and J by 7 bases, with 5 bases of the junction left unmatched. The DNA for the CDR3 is TGTGCCAGCAGCCGACAGGGAGTTGAAGCTTTCTTT. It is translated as CASSRQGVEAFF.

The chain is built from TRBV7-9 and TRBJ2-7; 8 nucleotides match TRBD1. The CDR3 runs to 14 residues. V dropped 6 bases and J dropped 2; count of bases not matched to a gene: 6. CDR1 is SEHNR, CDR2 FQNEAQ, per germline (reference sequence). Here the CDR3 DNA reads TGTGCCAGCAGTGACCCGGGACAGGCCTACGAGCAGTACTTC. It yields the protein CASSDPGQAYEQYF.

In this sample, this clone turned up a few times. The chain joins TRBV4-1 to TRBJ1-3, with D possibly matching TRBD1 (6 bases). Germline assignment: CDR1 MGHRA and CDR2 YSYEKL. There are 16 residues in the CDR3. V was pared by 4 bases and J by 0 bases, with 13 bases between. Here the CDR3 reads CASSPTGTFSGNTIYF. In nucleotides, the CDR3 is TGCGCCAGCAGCCCGACAGGAACTTTCTCTGGAAACACCATATATTTT.

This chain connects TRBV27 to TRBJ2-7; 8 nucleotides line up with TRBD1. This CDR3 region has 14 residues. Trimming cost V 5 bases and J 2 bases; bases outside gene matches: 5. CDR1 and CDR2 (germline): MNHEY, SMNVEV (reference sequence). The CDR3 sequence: CASSPTTGAYEQYF. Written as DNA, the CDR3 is TGTGCCAGCAGTCCCACGACAGGGGCCTACGAGCAGTACTTC.

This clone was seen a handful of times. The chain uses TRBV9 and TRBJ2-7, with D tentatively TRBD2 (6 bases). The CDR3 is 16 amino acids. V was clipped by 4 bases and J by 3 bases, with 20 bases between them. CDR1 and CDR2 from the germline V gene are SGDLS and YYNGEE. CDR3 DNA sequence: TGTGCCAGCAGCCGCTCCGGGTTAGCGGAGAGCTACGAGCAGTACTTC. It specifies CASSRSGLAESYEQYF.

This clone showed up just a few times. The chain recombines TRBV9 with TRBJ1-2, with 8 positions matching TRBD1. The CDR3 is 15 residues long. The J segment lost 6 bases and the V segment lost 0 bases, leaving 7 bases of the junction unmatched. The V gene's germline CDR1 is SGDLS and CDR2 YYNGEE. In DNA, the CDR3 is TGTGCCAGCAGCGTAGTTGCAGGGGGCATCAATGGCTACACCTTC. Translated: CASSVVAGGINGYTF.

Written as DNA, the CDR3 is TGTGCCAGCAGTGAATATGGCAGGGGTGGCGACGAGCAGTACTTC. Translated: CASSEYGRGGDEQYF. The chain combines TRBV6-1 with TRBJ2-7; D possibly corresponds to TRBD1 (6 bases). Trimming removed 2 bases at V and 5 bases at J, with 16 bases between. This CDR3 spans 15 amino acids. CDR1 and CDR2 (germline): MNHNS, SASEGT.

The CDR3: CASSSRQGWTEAFF. The CDR3 DNA is TGTGCCAGCAGTTCGCGACAGGGATGGACTGAAGCTTTCTTT. J is TRBJ1-1 and V is TRBV6-6; 7 nucleotides agree with TRBD1. CDR3 length: 14 residues. V was clipped by 4 bases and J by 5 bases; unmatched bases: 7. Germline V gene sequence: CDR1 MNHNY, CDR2 SVGAGI (reference sequence).

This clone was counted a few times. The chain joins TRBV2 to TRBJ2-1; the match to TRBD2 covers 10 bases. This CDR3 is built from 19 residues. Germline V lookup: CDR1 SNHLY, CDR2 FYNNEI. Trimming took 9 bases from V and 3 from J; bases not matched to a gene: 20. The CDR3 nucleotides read TGTGCCAGTCTTAAGCGGGTAGCGGGGGGTTTGAGCCGCTACAATGAGCAGTTCTTC. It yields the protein CASLKRVAGGLSRYNEQFF.